This T cell receptor beta chain was identified during a study of CD8+ T cells in alopecia areata. Study-level information: Treated individuals took tofacitinib by mouth, 5 to 10 mg twice daily.

Alopecia areata patients had lesional scalp punch biopsies and peripheral blood taken from them. CDR3 length equals 17 residues. V shed 5 bases and J shed 0 bases, with 14 bases lying between them. Per the germline V gene, CDR1 is SGHAT and CDR2 is FQNNGV. As the sequencing template, cDNA was produced by extracting RNA and reverse transcribing it. The repertoire was sequenced with immunoSEQ multiplex PCR; TCRdb's copy has only in-frame clones and lacks some. The top ten clones hold around 16% of a sample with approximately 140,000 clones, more than 75% of them seen once. This specimen consisted of CD8+ T cells sorted from blood, obtained at week 0. The sequence came from a human donor with alopecia areata. The chain combines TRBV11-2 with TRBJ2-6, with a possible D match to TRBD1 (5 bases). The CDR3 reads CASSLYQGISGANVLTF. The CDR3 DNA reads as TGTGCCAGCAGCCTGTACCAGGGAATCTCTGGGGCCAACGTCCTGACTTTC. The full variable domain, its missing parts supplied by reference TRBV11-2 and TRBJ2-6, is EAGVAQSPRYKIIEKRQSVAFWCNPISGHATLYWYQQILGQGPKLLIQFQNNGVVDDSQLPKDRFSAERLKGVDSTLKIQPAKLEDSAVYLCASSLYQGISGANVLTFGAGSRLTVL.